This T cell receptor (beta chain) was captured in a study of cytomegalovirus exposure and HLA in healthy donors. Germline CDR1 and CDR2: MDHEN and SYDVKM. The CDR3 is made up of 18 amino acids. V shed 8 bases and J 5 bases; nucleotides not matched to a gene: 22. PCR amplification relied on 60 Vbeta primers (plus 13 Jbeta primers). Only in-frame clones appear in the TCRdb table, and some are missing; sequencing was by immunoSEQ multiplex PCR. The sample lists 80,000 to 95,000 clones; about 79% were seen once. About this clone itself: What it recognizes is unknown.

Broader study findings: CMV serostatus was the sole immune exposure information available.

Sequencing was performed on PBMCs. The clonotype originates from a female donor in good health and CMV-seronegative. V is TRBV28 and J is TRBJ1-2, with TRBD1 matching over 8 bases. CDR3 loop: CASASGPGQGLGPYGYTF. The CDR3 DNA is TGTGCCAGCGCCTCCGGCCCAGGACAGGGTTTAGGTCCATATGGCTACACCTTC.